This T cell receptor beta chain comes out of a study of PD-1 blockade in classical Hodgkin lymphoma. Study-wide results and caveats: The study found complete responders had baseline diversity similar to newly diagnosed patients.

Germline values: CDR1 LNHNV, CDR2 YYDKDF (reference sequence). Between the trimmed V and J ends, which lost 0 bases and 2 bases, there was a span of 11 bases. The CDR3 consists of 15 residues. Time point defined: cycle 4 day 1 (C4D1), after less than seven weeks of nivolumab. The patients all showed relapse after autologous stem cell transplantation, while their brentuximab vedotin exposure varied. Comments on this clone: Its antigen remains unknown.

Profiled with immunoSEQ multiplex PCR; TCRdb holds only in-frame clones, not every one. The table includes approximately 110,000 clones, approximately 89% detected once. This sample comprised peripheral blood mononuclear cells (PBMCs), obtained before the fourth cycle of nivolumab. The sequence was collected from a human donor with classical Hodgkin lymphoma. The chain carries TRBV15 and TRBJ2-7, with D unresolved. CDR3 bases: TGTGCCACCAGCAGAGATTCCTACGGAGCCTACGAGCAGTACTTC. It translates to CATSRDSYGAYEQYF.